This record concerns one T cell receptor beta chain sequence. A junction end diverges from the germline sequence, so it may reflect a read error. Co-extraction of RNA and DNA was performed on roughly 17-32 mg of unsorted bulk tissue. Surgical resection was used to treat these primary liver carcinoma patients. In every tumor sample, viable tumor cells made up over 85%. Starting material of roughly 0.45 ug total RNA yielded TCR beta cDNA via a constant-region primer. Sequencing libraries for TCR beta derived from three nested multiplex PCR rounds that used slightly modified ARM-PCR. Amplification in the first two PCR rounds was performed using TRBV1-TRBV30 forward primers and a C-beta reverse primer for about 10 cycles each. TCRdb re-called the multiplex PCR reads through MiXCR, storing one row per CDR3 protein. The data show some 38,000 distinct CDR3 sequences, roughly four fifths seen once. This sample stems from a study of tumor-infiltrating lymphocytes in primary liver carcinoma.

The CDR3 runs to 15 residues. CDR1 SEHNR and CDR2 FQNEAQ come from the germline V gene (reference sequence). The TCR sequence derives from a man aged 35 to 55 with primary liver carcinoma and hepatitis B virus infection. V gene TRBV7-9 combines with J gene TRBJ2-3, with 8 nucleotides matching TRBD1. The sequencing input was liver tumor tissue from sampling region 4. Subset here: tumor region T4, right-lateral pole. The CDR3 DNA is TGTGCCAGCACCTTTGGACAGGGACCCACAGATGCGCAGTATTTT. Translation: CASTFGQGPTDAQYF.